The 22 T cell receptor beta chains below were found in one sample sequenced in a study of T cell responses to AZD1222 COVID-19 vaccine. Generated by immunoSEQ multiplex PCR, the TCRdb table keeps only in-frame clones and is missing some. The sample contains 150,000 or so clones, approximately 90% of which appear only once. This sample comprised peripheral blood, obtained on day 0 of AZD1222 vaccination. These receptors were taken from an adult in good health.

The genes are TRBV11-3 and TRBJ2-5; TRBD2 is a possible D gene (6 bases). Germline V gene lookup returns CDR1 SGHNT and CDR2 YENEEA. Trimming removed 4 bases from V and 4 bases from J, with 19 bases in between. CDR3 length equals 16 residues. The CDR3 nucleotides read TGTGCCAGCAGCTCCCGGGGACTCCGGGGCGGAGAGACCCAGTACTTC. It specifies CASSSRGLRGGETQYF.

This rearrangement joins TRBV19 to TRBJ2-4; 8 bases fit TRBD1. Looked up from germline, CDR1 is LNHDA and CDR2 is SQIVND (reference sequence). J was trimmed by 5 bases and V by 6 bases; bases with no gene match: 3. The CDR3 is 13 amino acids. CDR3 in amino acids: CASSNRGENIQYF. The CDR3 DNA reads as TGTGCCAGTAGCAACAGGGGGGAAAACATTCAGTACTTC. The whole variable domain, filled in from reference TRBV19 and TRBJ2-4, reads DGGITQSPKYLFRKEGQNVTLSCEQNLNHDAMYWYRQDPGQGLRLIYYSQIVNDFQKGDIAEGYSVSREKKESFPLTVTSAQKNPTAFYLCASSNRGENIQYFGAGTRLSVL.

This clone was counted once. The chain links TRBV28 to TRBJ1-2; 9 bases map to TRBD1. CDR1 MDHEN and CDR2 SYDVKM come from the germline V gene. Trimming took 4 bases from V and 8 from J; bases not matched to a gene: 14. The CDR3 totals 16 residues. Here the CDR3 reads CASSSGTGLIGVGYTF. The CDR3 DNA sequence: TGTGCCAGCAGTTCCGGGACAGGGCTTATAGGAGTCGGCTACACCTTC.

This rearrangement joins TRBV21-1 to TRBJ2-5; the table's D call, TRBD1, has no DNA check behind it. TRBV21-1 represents a pseudogene. The CDR3 has 13 amino acids. CDR3 region: CASSKERGETQYF. In DNA form, the CDR3 reads TGTGCCAGCAGCAAAGAAAGGGGGGAGACCCAGTACTTC.

This rearrangement joins TRBV6-5 to TRBJ2-1; TRBD1 might be the D (6 bases). This CDR3 region has 15 residues. The V and J ends lost 6 bases and 0 bases respectively, with 12 bases between them. Germline-derived CDR1 and CDR2 are MNHEY and SVGAGI. CDR3 protein: CASRPDRSSYNEQFF. CDR3 bases: TGTGCCAGCAGACCGGACAGAAGCTCCTACAATGAGCAGTTCTTC.

The rearrangement links TRBV11-1 to TRBJ2-7, with D possibly being TRBD2 (6 bases). In germline, CDR1 is SGHAT, CDR2 FQDESV (reference sequence). Trimming left V 5 bases short and J 1 base short, with 12 bases between. The CDR3 spans 14 residues. For the CDR3, the DNA is TGTGCCAGCAGCAGTCTAGCGCCTTCCTACGAGCAGTACTTC. It translates to CASSSLAPSYEQYF.

The gene calls are TRBV19 and TRBJ1-5; no clear D. Germline V gene lookup returns CDR1 LNHDA and CDR2 SQIVND (reference sequence). This CDR3 region has 13 residues. With 1 base removed from V and 5 bases from J, the gap between germline ends came to 6 bases. In nucleotides, the CDR3 is TGTGCCAGTAGTATAGCCGTGTATCAGCCCCAGCATTTT. This sequence encodes CASSIAVYQPQHF.

The CDR3 coding sequence is TGTGCCAGCAATAAGGCGAACACTGAAGCTTTCTTT. Amino acids: CASNKANTEAFF. The V call is TRBV2, the J call TRBJ1-1; no definite D call. The germline V and J ends were trimmed by 7 bases and 1 base, with 7 bases remaining between them. This CDR3 comprises 12 residues. In germline, CDR1 is SNHLY, CDR2 FYNNEI.

This chain links TRBV7-3 with TRBJ2-1, with 8 bases identical to TRBD2. After removal of 6 bases from V and 6 bases from J, the junction contained 10 bases not matched to a gene. Per germline, CDR1 SGHTA and CDR2 FQGTGA. This CDR3 spans 15 amino acids. CDR3 residues: CASSLGLAGLNEQFF. CDR3 coding DNA: TGTGCCAGCAGTTTGGGGCTAGCGGGCCTCAATGAGCAGTTCTTC. Full variable domain (rest looked up from reference TRBV7-3 and TRBJ2-1): GAGVSQTPSNKVTEKGKYVELRCDPISGHTALYWYRQSLGQGPEFLIYFQGTGAADDSGLPNDRFFAVRPEGSVSTLKIQRTERGDSAVYLCASSLGLAGLNEQFFGPGTRLTVL.

The gene calls are TRBV4-1 and TRBJ1-2, with D possibly matching TRBD1 (5 bases). The germline V and J ends were trimmed by 0 bases and 11 bases, with 13 bases remaining between them. Germline V gene data show CDR1 as MGHRA and CDR2 as YSYEKL. The CDR3 is made up of 13 amino acids. The CDR3, as DNA: TGCGCCAGCAGCCAAGACGGCCAGGGCAGGTACACCTTC. Translated: CASSQDGQGRYTF.

The chain couples TRBV3-1 (or the pseudogene TRBV3-2) to TRBJ2-3, with 10 bases aligning to TRBD2. With V trimmed by 5 bases and J by 2 bases, 7 bases remained unmatched. This CDR3 is built from 16 residues. Germline loops: CDR1 LGHDT, CDR2 YNNKEL (reference sequence). DNA of the CDR3: TGTGCCAGCAGCGCGAGACTAGCGGGCCTCACAGATACGCAGTATTTT. It codes for CASSARLAGLTDTQYF.

The CDR3 is CSVTSSSYEQYF. CDR3 bases: TGCAGCGTGACGTCGAGCTCCTACGAGCAGTACTTC. The rearrangement joins TRBV29-1 to TRBJ2-7; no reliable D call. CDR1 and CDR2 (germline): SQVTM, ANQGSEA. CDR3 size: 12 residues. V gave up 6 bases and J gave up 0 bases, with 9 bases separating them.

This chain links TRBV10-2 with TRBJ2-1, with TRBD2 matching over 10 bases. The germline CDR1 and CDR2 sequences are WSHSY and SAAADI. The CDR3 is 16 amino acids. J lost 4 bases, V lost 7 bases, and 10 bases had no gene match. The CDR3: CASMKRTSGIYNEQFF. DNA for the CDR3: TGCGCCAGCATGAAGCGGACTAGCGGTATTTACAATGAGCAGTTCTTC.

The chain has TRBV5-6 and TRBJ1-2, with unresolved D. The V gene lost 0 bases and the J gene lost 2 bases, with 11 bases spanning the gap. The CDR3 has 15 residues. The germline CDR1 and CDR2 sequences are SGHDT and YYEEEE. CDR3 in DNA: TGTGCCAGCAGCTTGGGTACAAACCCGAACTATGGCTACACCTTC. Protein sequence: CASSLGTNPNYGYTF.

The chain is built from TRBV30 and TRBJ1-1; 10 bases align to TRBD1. The germline V gene encodes CDR1 GTSNPN and CDR2 SVGIG (reference sequence). The CDR3 loop spans 15 amino acids. Germline trimming cut 7 bases from V and 4 bases from J; bases unmatched to any gene: 12. CDR3 in amino acids: CAYDPGTGAGTEAFF. The CDR3 region has the DNA TGTGCCTATGACCCCGGGACAGGGGCGGGCACTGAAGCTTTCTTT. Filled out from reference TRBV30 and TRBJ1-1, the complete variable domain reads SQTIHQWPATLVQPVGSPLSLECTVEGTSNPNLYWYRQAAGRGLQLLFYSVGIGQISSEVPQNLSASRPQDRQFILSSKKLLLSDSGFYLCAYDPGTGAGTEAFFGQGTRLTVV.

The J gene is TRBJ1-4, the V gene TRBV19, with D possibly matching TRBD1 (5 bases). The V end lost 2 bases, the J end lost 7 bases, and 14 bases lay between the germline ends. Germline values: CDR1 LNHDA, CDR2 SQIVND (reference sequence). The CDR3 loop spans 15 amino acids. The CDR3 nucleotides are TGTGCCAGTAGTATACCGCACGGGACTTCTGAAAAACTGTTTTTT. Translating gives CASSIPHGTSEKLFF. The whole variable domain, filled in from reference TRBV19 and TRBJ1-4, reads DGGITQSPKYLFRKEGQNVTLSCEQNLNHDAMYWYRQDPGQGLRLIYYSQIVNDFQKGDIAEGYSVSREKKESFPLTVTSAQKNPTAFYLCASSIPHGTSEKLFFGSGTQLSVL.

This clone is a singleton in its sample. The rearrangement joins TRBV24-1 to TRBJ1-1; D not resolved. The CDR3 is made up of 16 amino acids. V gave up 3 bases and J gave up 5 bases, with 18 bases separating them. Germline CDR1 KGHDR, CDR2 SFDVKD. In nucleotides, the CDR3 is TGTGCCACCAGTGATCCCAACAGAGGGAGTGGGACTGAAGCTTTCTTT. Protein: CATSDPNRGSGTEAFF.

The rearrangement links TRBV28 to TRBJ1-2, with unresolved D. The V gene lost 3 bases and the J gene lost 4 bases, with 12 bases spanning the gap. The length of the CDR3 is 14 residues. The germline gives CDR1 MDHEN, CDR2 SYDVKM. CDR3: CASSLIQSGYGYTF. The CDR3 DNA sequence: TGTGCCAGCAGTTTGATCCAGTCAGGCTATGGCTACACCTTC.

The CDR3, as DNA: TGTGCCTGGAACCTTTGGGCAGGCGGTGGCACAGATACGCAGTATTTT. It yields the protein CAWNLWAGGGTDTQYF. The chain uses TRBV30 and TRBJ2-3; D gene unclear. The germline V gene has CDR1 GTSNPN and CDR2 SVGIG (reference sequence). V was cut by 4 bases and J by 1 base, with 18 bases left in between. The CDR3 has 16 residues.

As concerns this clone: Other DNA sequences within the sample encode an identical CDR3. V usage is TRBV4-2 and J usage is TRBJ1-2, with D possibly matching TRBD1 (6 bases). The germline V and J ends were trimmed by 0 bases and 0 bases, with 8 bases remaining between them. CDR1 LGHNA and CDR2 YNFKEQ come from the germline V gene. The length of the CDR3 is 15 residues. The CDR3 reads CASSQDRGANYGYTF. Here the CDR3 DNA reads TGTGCCAGCAGCCAAGACAGGGGAGCTAACTATGGCTACACCTTC.

The genes are TRBV5-8 and TRBJ1-1; TRBD1 is a possible D gene (5 bases). CDR3 length: 14 residues. V shed 0 bases and J shed 2 bases, with 8 bases lying between them. The germline V gene has CDR1 SGHTS and CDR2 YDEGEE. CDR3 sequence reads: CASSLGGPNTEAFF. In nucleotides, the CDR3 is TGTGCCAGCAGCTTGGGGGGACCTAACACTGAAGCTTTCTTT.

The chain employs TRBV24-1 and TRBJ2-1, with a weak D call TRBD1 (5 bases). The CDR3 contains 13 residues. V lost 1 base and J lost 7, with 7 bases in between. Per germline, CDR1 KGHDR and CDR2 SFDVKD. The chain's CDR3 is CATSDFYRNEQFF. The CDR3, as DNA: TGTGCCACCAGTGATTTCTACAGGAATGAGCAGTTCTTC.